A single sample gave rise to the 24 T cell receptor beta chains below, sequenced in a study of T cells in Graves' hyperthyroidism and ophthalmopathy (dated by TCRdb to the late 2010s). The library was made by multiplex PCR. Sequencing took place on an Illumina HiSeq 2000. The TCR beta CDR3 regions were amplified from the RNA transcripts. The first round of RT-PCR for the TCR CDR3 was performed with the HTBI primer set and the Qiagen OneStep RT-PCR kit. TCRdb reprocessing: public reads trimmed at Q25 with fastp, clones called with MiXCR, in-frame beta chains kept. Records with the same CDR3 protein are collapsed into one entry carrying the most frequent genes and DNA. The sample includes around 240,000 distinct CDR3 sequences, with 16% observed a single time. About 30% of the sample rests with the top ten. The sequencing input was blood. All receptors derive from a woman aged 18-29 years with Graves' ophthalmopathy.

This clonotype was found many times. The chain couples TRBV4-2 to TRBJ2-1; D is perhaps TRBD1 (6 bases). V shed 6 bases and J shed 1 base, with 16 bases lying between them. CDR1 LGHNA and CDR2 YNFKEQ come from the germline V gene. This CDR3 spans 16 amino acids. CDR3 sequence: CASRRSEGESYNEQFF. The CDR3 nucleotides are TGTGCCAGCAGGCGGTCTGAGGGGGAGTCCTACAATGAGCAGTTCTTC.

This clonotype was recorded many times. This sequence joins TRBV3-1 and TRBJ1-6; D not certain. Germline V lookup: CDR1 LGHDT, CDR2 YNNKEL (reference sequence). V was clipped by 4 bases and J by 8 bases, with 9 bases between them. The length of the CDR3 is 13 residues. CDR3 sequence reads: CASSLTSHSPLHF. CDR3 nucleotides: TGTGCCAGCAGCCTCACCAGCCATTCACCCCTCCACTTT.

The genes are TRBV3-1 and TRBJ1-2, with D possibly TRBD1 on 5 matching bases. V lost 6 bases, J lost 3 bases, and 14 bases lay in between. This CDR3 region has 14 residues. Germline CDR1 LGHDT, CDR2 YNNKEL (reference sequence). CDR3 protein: CASSIPGQDYGYTF. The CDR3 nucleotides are TGTGCCAGCAGTATCCCGGGGCAAGACTATGGCTACACCTTC.

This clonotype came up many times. The CDR3 spells CASSRRDADTQYF. Written as DNA, the CDR3 is TGTGCCAGCAGCAGGAGGGACGCAGATACGCAGTATTTT. The chain is built from TRBV11-1 and TRBJ2-3; D perhaps matches TRBD2 (6 bases). The length of the CDR3 is 13 residues. Germline V CDR1 and CDR2: SGHAT, FQDESV (reference sequence). V gave up 5 bases and J gave up 4 bases, with 10 bases separating them.

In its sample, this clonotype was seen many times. Written as DNA, the CDR3 is TGTGCCAGCAGCTTAGCGCCCGGGAGCACAGATACGCAGTATTTT. Its translation is CASSLAPGSTDTQYF. The chain couples TRBV7-2 to TRBJ2-3; D unclear. This CDR3 spans 15 amino acids. The germline V and J ends were trimmed by 0 bases and 0 bases, with 7 bases remaining between them. The V gene's germline CDR1 is SGHTA and CDR2 FQGNSA.

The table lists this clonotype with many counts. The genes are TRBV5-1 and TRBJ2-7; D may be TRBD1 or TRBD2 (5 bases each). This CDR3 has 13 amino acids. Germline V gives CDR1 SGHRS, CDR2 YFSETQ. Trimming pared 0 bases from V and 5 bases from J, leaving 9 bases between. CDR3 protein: CASSLGWDDEQYF. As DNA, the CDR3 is TGCGCCAGCAGCTTGGGATGGGACGACGAGCAGTACTTC.

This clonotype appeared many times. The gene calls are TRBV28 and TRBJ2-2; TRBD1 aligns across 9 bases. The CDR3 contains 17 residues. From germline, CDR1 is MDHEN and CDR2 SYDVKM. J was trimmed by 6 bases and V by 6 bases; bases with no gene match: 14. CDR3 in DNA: TGTGCCAGCAGCTCCTTAACCGGGACAGGGCATCCCGGGGAGCTGTTTTTT. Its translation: CASSSLTGTGHPGELFF.

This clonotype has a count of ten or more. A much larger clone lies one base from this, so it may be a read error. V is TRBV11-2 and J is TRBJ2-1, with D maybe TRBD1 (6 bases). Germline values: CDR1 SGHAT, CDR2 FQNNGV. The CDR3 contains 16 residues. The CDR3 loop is CASSELGGVSYSEQFF. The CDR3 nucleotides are TGTGCCAGCAGCGAACTAGGGGGAGTCTCCTACAGTGAGCAGTTCTTC. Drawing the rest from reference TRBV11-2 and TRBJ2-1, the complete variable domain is EAGVAQSPRYKIIEKRQSVAFWCNPISGHATLYWYQQILGQGPKLLIQFQNNGVVDDSQLPKDRFSAERLKGVDSTLKIQPAKLEDSAVYLCASSELGGVSYSEQFFGPGTRLTVL.

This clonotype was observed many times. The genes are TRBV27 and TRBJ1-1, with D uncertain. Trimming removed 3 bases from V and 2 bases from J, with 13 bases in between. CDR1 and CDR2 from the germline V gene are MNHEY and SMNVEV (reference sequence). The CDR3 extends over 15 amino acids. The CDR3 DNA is TGTGCCAGCAGTTTGAAACAGAACTTAAACACTGAAGCTTTCTTT. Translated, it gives CASSLKQNLNTEAFF.

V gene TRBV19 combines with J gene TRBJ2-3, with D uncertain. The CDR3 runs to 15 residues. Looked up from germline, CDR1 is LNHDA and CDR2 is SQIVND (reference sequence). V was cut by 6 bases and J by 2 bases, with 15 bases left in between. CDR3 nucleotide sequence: TGTGCCAGTAGCGATATATTGGCCATCACAGATACGCAGTATTTT. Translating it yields CASSDILAITDTQYF.

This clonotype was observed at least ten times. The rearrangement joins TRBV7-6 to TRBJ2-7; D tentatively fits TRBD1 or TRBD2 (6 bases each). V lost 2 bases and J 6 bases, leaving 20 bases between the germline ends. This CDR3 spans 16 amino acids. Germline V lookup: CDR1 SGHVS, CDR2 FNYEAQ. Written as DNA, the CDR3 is TGTGCCAGCAGCTTAAGGGCGGGGCAGGGGAATGGCGAGCAGTACTTC. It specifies CASSLRAGQGNGEQYF.

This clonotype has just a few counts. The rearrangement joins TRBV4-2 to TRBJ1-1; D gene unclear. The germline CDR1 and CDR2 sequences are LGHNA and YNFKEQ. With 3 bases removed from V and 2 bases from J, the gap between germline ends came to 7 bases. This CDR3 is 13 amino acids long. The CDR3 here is CASSHQLNTEAFF. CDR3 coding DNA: TGTGCCAGCAGCCACCAGTTAAACACTGAAGCTTTCTTT.

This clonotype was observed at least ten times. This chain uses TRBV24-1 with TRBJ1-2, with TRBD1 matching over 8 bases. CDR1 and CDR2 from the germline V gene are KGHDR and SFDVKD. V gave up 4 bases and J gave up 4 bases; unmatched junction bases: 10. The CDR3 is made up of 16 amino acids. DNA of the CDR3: TGTGCCACCAGTGACGGGCGACAGGGGTCTATCTATGGCTACACCTTC. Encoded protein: CATSDGRQGSIYGYTF.

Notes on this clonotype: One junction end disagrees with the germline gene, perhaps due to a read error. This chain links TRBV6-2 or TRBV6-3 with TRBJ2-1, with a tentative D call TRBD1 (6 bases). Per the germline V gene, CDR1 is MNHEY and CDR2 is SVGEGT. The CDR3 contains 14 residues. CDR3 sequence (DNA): TGTGCCAGCGGAACAGGGAGCTCCTGCAATGAGCAGTTCTTC. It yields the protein CASGTGSSCNEQFF.

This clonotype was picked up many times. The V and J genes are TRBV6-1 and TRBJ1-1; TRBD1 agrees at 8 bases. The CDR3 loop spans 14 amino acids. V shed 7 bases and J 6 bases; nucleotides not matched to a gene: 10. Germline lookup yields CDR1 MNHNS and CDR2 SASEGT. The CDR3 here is CASMRAGGHPEAFF. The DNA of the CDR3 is TGTGCCAGCATGCGGGCAGGGGGCCACCCTGAAGCTTTCTTT.

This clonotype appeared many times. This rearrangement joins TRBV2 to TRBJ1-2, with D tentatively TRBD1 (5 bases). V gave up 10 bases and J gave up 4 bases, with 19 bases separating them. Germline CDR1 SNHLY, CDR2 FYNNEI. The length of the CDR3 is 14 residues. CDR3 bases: TGTGCCAACAGACCCGTAGGGACCCGCTATGGCTACACCTTC. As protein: CANRPVGTRYGYTF.

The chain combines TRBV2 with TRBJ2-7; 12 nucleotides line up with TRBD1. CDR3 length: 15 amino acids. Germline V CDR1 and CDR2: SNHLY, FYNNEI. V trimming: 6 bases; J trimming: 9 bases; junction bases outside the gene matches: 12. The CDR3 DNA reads TGTGCCAGCAGCCTAGCCGGGACAGGGGGCCTGCCGCAGTACTTC. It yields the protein CASSLAGTGGLPQYF.

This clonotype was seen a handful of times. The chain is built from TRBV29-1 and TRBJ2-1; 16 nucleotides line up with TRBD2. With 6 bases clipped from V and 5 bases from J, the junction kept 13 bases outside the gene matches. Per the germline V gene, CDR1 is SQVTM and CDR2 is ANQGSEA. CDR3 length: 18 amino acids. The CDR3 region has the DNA TGCAGCGTCTCCTACCCCGGGACTAGCGGGAGGGCAGACAATGAGCAGTTCTTC. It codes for CSVSYPGTSGRADNEQFF.

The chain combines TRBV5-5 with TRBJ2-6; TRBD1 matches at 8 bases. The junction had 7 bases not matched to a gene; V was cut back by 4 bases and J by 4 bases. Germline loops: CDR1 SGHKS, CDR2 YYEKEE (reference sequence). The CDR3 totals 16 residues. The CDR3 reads CASSAYRGKGANVLTF. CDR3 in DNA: TGTGCCAGCAGCGCCTACAGGGGGAAAGGGGCCAACGTCCTGACTTTC.

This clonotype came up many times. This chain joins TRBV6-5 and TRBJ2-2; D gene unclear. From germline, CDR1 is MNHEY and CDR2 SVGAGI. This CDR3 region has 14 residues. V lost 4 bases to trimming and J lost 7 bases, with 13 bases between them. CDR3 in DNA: TGTGCCAGCAGTTTACCCCCCGAAATCGGGGAGCTGTTTTTT. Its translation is CASSLPPEIGELFF.

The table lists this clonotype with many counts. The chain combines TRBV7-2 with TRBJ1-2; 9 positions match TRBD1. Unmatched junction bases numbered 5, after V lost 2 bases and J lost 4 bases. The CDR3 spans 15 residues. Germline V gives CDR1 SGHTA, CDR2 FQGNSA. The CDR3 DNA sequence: TGTGCCAGCAGCTTAATCGGGACAGGGCTCTATGGCTACACCTTC. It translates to CASSLIGTGLYGYTF.

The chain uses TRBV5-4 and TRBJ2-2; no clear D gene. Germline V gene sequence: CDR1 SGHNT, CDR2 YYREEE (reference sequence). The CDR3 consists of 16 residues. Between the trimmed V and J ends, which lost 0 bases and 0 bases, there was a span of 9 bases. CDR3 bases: TGTGCCAGCAGCTTGGATCCGAGTGCGAACACCGGGGAGCTGTTTTTT. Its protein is CASSLDPSANTGELFF.

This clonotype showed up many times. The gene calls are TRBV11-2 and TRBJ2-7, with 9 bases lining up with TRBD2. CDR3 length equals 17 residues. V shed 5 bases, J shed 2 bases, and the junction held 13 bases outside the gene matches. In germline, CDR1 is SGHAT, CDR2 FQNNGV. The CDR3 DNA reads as TGTGCCAGCAGCGACAAGTGGCTGGCGGGAGGGCCCTACGAGCAGTACTTC. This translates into CASSDKWLAGGPYEQYF.

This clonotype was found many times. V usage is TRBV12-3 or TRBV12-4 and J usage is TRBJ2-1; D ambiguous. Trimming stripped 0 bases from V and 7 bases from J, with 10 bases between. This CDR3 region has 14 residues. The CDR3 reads CASSLAPVFNEQFF. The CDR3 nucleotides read TGTGCCAGCAGTTTAGCTCCGGTTTTTAATGAGCAGTTCTTC.